This TCR beta chain was profiled in a study of cytomegalovirus exposure and HLA in healthy donors. Study results and caveats: It was reported that the classifier diagnosed cytomegalovirus status with high specificity and sensitivity in both the original and validation cohorts. Most TCR sequences showed up rarely, but some public TCRs showed up in many donors.

The validation cohort, a group of some 120 subjects, included the donors and was separate from the roughly 670-subject first cohort. Germline V gene data show CDR1 as MGHRA and CDR2 as YSYEKL. J gave up 17 bases and V 2 bases, and 14 bases lay outside the gene matches. The CDR3 sequence is 15 residues long. Of note for this clone: Its antigen is unknown.

TCRdb keeps only in-frame clones here, not all; method: immunoSEQ multiplex PCR. Of over 150,000 clones listed, about 86% are singletons. Sequences were obtained from PBMCs. The chain is built from TRBV4-1 and TRBJ1-6, with 8 bases identical to TRBD1. The receptor comes from a woman aged 18-30 years in good health and CMV-seronegative. CDR3 in DNA: TGCGCCAGCAGCCAAACCCGGGACAGGCTCCCCCTAGTCCACTTT. It is translated as CASSQTRDRLPLVHF.